This entry features one T cell receptor (beta chain) sequence. Regions amplified from RNA transcripts were the TCR beta CDR3 regions. HTBI primers were used for first-round RT-PCR of the TCR CDR3. Each CDR3 protein is one row after TCRdb ran MiXCR on the multiplex PCR reads. The table shows about 200,000 distinct CDR3 sequences, with roughly a sixth occurring only once. These data originate in a study of T cells in Graves' hyperthyroidism and ophthalmopathy. From germline, CDR1 is SGHKS and CDR2 YYEKEE (reference sequence). The CDR3 covers 17 residues. The V segment lost 4 bases and the J segment 8 bases; nucleotides outside the gene matches: 19. Diagnoses were made from clinical symptoms, serum measures (thyroxine and TRAb), thyroid ultrasound and orbital computed tomography.

This TCR derives from a woman between 45 and 60 years old with Graves' hyperthyroidism. Sequenced input: blood. The chain couples TRBV5-5 to TRBJ1-1, with TRBD1 matching 8 bases. The DNA of the CDR3 is TGTGCCAGCAGCCCCGGGGACAGGCCTCCGACAAAGACGGAAGCTTTCTTT. Protein: CASSPGDRPPTKTEAFF.